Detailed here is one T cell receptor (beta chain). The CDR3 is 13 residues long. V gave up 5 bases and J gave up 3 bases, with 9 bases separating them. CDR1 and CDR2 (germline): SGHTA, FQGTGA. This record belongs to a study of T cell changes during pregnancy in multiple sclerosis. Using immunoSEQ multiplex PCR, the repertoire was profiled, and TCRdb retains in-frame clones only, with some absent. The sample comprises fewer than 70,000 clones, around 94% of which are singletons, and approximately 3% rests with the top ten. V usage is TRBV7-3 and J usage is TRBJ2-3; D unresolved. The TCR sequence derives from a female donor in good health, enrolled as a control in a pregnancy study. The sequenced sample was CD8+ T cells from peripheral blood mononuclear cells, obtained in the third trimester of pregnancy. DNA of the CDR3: TGTGCCAGCAGCAGTGTCGGGACAGATACGCAGTATTTT. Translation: CASSSVGTDTQYF.